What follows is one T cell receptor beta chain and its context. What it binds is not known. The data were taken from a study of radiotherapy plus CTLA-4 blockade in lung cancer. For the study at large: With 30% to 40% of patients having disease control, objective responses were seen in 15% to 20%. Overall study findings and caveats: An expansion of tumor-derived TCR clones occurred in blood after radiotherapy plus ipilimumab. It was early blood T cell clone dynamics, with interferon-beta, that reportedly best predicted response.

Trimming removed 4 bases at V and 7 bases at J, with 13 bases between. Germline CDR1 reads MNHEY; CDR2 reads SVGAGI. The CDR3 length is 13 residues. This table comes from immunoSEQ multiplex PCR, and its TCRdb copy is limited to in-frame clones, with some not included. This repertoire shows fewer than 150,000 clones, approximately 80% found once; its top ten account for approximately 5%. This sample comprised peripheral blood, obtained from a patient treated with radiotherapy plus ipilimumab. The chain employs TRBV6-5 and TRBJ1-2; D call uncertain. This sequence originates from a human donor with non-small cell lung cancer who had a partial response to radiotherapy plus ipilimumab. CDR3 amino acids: CASSLGSAAGYTF. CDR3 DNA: TGTGCCAGCAGTTTAGGTTCAGCGGCTGGCTACACCTTC.